Here is one TCR beta chain with its context. Germline values: CDR1 SGDLS, CDR2 YYNGEE. V shed 0 bases and J 11 bases; nucleotides not matched to a gene: 9. The CDR3 runs 14 residues. As processed by the authors: Reference gene primer amplification in the assay estimated nucleated cell counts. Assay used: immunoSEQ multiplex PCR; TCRdb lists only in-frame clones, some missing. The D gene and trimming were derived from the DNA, and the V and J assignments and clone size from that table. The sample holds around 21,000 clones, about four fifths seen once. This sample was included in a study of blood T cell repertoires in COVID-19.

Sequencing input: peripheral blood. This chain uses TRBV9 with TRBJ1-1, with TRBD1 matching over 8 bases. This sequence originates from a man aged 40-49 years with acute or convalescent COVID-19. DNA for the CDR3: TGTGCCAGCAGCGTAGAGGGGCAGGGGGCCCTCGCTTTCTTT. This gives the protein CASSVEGQGALAFF.